This paragraph reports one TCR beta chain. Its antigen remains unidentified. This record belongs to a study of human T cells and chemical hapten exposure. CDR1 LGHNA and CDR2 YNFKEQ come from the germline V gene. V was pared by 0 bases and J by 7 bases, with 6 bases between. CDR3 length equals 13 residues. As to time point: pre-sensitization, week 0. Treatment of the sample: therapeutic diphenylcyclopropenone sensitization with weekly scalp DPC. Only after blood had been drawn was each patch test applied. Separate cDNA molecules received unique molecular identifiers, which the library attached to them. MiXCR was run by TCRdb on the RACE reads, yielding one entry per CDR3 protein. The repertoire holds tens of thousands of distinct CDR3 sequences, with about 11% as singletons. Whole-study findings and limits: Compared with pre-sensitization or healthy control sets, expanded TCRs clustered more.

This sequence was found in a woman in her thirties or forties with alopecia areata. Some clones in this sample may be carry-over from other donors' samples. The J gene is TRBJ2-2, the V gene TRBV4-2; TRBD1 might be the D (6 bases). Sample: whole blood, taken in connection with sensitization to the hapten diphenylcyclopropenone (DPC). The CDR3 DNA is TGTGCCAGCAGCCAAGAACAGGGCGGGGAGCTGTTTTTT. It encodes CASSQEQGGELFF.